The sequence of this T cell receptor (beta chain) was determined in a study of blood T cell repertoires in COVID-19. The length of the CDR3 is 15 residues. CDR1 is MGHRA and CDR2 is YSYEKL in the germline V gene. The V end lost 4 bases, the J end lost 0 bases, and 12 bases lay between the germline ends. TCRdb's copy holds only in-frame clones and misses some; the assay was immunoSEQ multiplex PCR. The sample holds approximately 230,000 clones, approximately 79% seen once. The receptor comes from a woman aged 80 or older with active or convalescent COVID-19. Sequenced input: peripheral blood. The rearrangement links TRBV4-1 to TRBJ1-2; D is possibly TRBD1 (6 bases). CDR3 coding DNA: TGCGCCAGCAGCCTCTCGACAGGAGCTAACTATGGCTACACCTTC. As protein: CASSLSTGANYGYTF.